This T cell receptor beta chain was documented in a study of blood T cell repertoires in COVID-19. V was shortened by 3 bases and J by 0 bases, with 14 bases between the two germline ends. The CDR3 covers 16 residues. The V gene's germline CDR1 is MDHEN and CDR2 SYDVKM. In the original analysis: Nucleated cell counts were estimated from reference gene primer amplification. Produced via immunoSEQ multiplex PCR; TCRdb's table is partial and in-frame only. Clone size and V and J calls were adopted from that table, with D and trimming inferred from the DNA. The sample records 210,000 or so clones, around nine tenths being singletons.

The receptor was isolated from an older woman with acute or convalescent COVID-19. Sequenced material: peripheral blood. The chain has TRBV28 and TRBJ1-2; maybe TRBD1 (5 bases). The CDR3 region is CASSLFGGGANYGYTF. The CDR3 nucleotides read TGTGCCAGCAGTTTGTTCGGGGGGGGTGCTAACTATGGCTACACCTTC.